The rows below give T cell receptor beta chains drawn from one sample of a study of patients and donors after allogeneic stem cell transplantation. TCRdb re-derived calls from the RT-PCR reads in MiXCR, one entry per CDR3 protein. The table has approximately 140,000 distinct CDR3 sequences, about 36% seen once. What was sequenced was blood, either unsorted or a sorted T cell fraction (not recorded which). Receptor source: a human donor who was either an allogeneic HSCT recipient or a stem cell or donor lymphocyte infusion donor (not recorded which). It is not recorded whose cells these are; they may come from a transplant donor. The CDR3 runs from the conserved cysteine through the conserved F or W. D genes are given only for firm matches. Rows give clone size only sometimes, using once, few, many, or a class for an expanded clone.

clone_size j_call v_call d_call cdr3_nt cdr3_aa
. TRBJ1-1 TRBV19 . TGTGCCAGTAGCCAATTTTGGGTCCGGGGCACTGAAGCTTTCTTT CASSQFWVRGTEAFF
. TRBJ2-1 TRBV5-1 TRBD2 TGCGCCAGCAGCTCTTTGGTTAGCGGGGGATTTTCGAATGAGCAGTTCTTC CASSSLVSGGFSNEQFF
few TRBJ1-2 TRBV24-1 TRBD1 TGTGCCACCTCCGGGGACAGCTTAGACTATGGCTACACCTTC CATSGDSLDYGYTF
. TRBJ2-5 TRBV7-2 . TGTGCCAGCAACCGGGGGGCAAACCAGTACCAAGAGACCCAGTACTTC CASNRGANQYQETQYF
. TRBJ1-6 TRBV20-1 TRBD1 TGCAGTGCTACCCGACAGGGGATTTTCTATTCACCCCTCCACTTT CSATRQGIFYSPLHF
many TRBJ1-1 TRBV3-1 TRBD1 TGTGCCAGCAGCCAGGGGACAGCGAACACTGAAGCTTTCTTT CASSQGTANTEAFF
. TRBJ1-5 TRBV7-2 TRBD1 TGTGCCAGCACCCCAGGGGGTAGCAATCAGCCCCAGCATTTT CASTPGGSNQPQHF
many TRBJ1-2 TRBV12-3/TRBV12-4 . TGTGCCAGCAGTCCCCGTAGGGGGGGACATGGCTACACCTTC CASSPRRGGHGYTF
. TRBJ2-1 TRBV3-1 TRBD2 TGTGCCAGCAGCCAAGAGGGAGAGCGGGGGCGCTACAATGAGCAGTTCTTC CASSQEGERGRYNEQFF
. TRBJ1-2 TRBV27 TRBD1 TGTGCCAGCAGGTCTGGACAGGGGTTAGGCTATGGCTACACCTTC CASRSGQGLGYGYTF
few TRBJ1-2 TRBV10-2 . TGCGCCAGCAGTTCGACGGCTAACTATGGCTACACCTTC CASSSTANYGYTF
. TRBJ2-7 TRBV4-3 . TGCGCCAGCAGCCAAGAGGGGGAATCTGGCTACGAGCAGTACTTC CASSQEGESGYEQYF
few TRBJ2-6 TRBV25-1 . TGTGCCAGCAGTGTCCAGGGGGGTCGGATCGGAAGTGCCAACGTCCTGACTTTC CASSVQGGRIGSANVLTF
few TRBJ2-3 TRBV6-6 . TGTGCCAGCAGTTACCCGCCAGGAACTAGCACAGATACGCAGTATTTT CASSYPPGTSTDTQYF